A single sample is the source of the 28 T cell receptor beta chains below, sequenced in a study of T-cell reconstitution after alpha-beta-depleted transplantation in children. Preparing the TCRbeta library involved the use of unique molecular identifiers. Each CDR3 protein gets one entry after TCRdb re-called the PCR reads with MiXCR. The sample contains over 400,000 distinct CDR3 sequences, around 12% of which appear only once. The input for sequencing was PBMCs from the stem cell graft donor, taken from the stem cell graft. The receptors were sampled from a human donor who donated a stem cell graft to a child with combined immunodeficiency.

This clonotype was counted only a few times. The gene calls are TRBV12-3 or TRBV12-4 and TRBJ1-5; the D is unclear. The V end was cut by 1 base, the J end by 3 bases, with 13 bases between. The CDR3 consists of 16 residues. The CDR3 protein is CASSLEFDTANQPQHF. As DNA, the CDR3 is TGTGCCAGCAGTTTAGAGTTTGACACGGCCAATCAGCCCCAGCATTTT.

This clonotype showed up many times. V usage is TRBV25-1 and J usage is TRBJ2-1, with 9 nucleotides matching TRBD2. CDR1 MGHDK and CDR2 SYGVNS come from the germline V gene. This CDR3 has 15 amino acids. V dropped 5 bases and J dropped 5; count of bases not matched to a gene: 7. CDR3 sequence reads: CASSKAGGDHNEQFF. In DNA, the CDR3 is TGTGCCAGCAGTAAAGCGGGGGGCGATCACAATGAGCAGTTCTTC.

The chain joins TRBV29-1 to TRBJ2-1; D is uncertain. Germline V gene lookup returns CDR1 SQVTM and CDR2 ANQGSEA. Trimming removed 7 bases at V and 1 base at J, with 5 bases between. This CDR3 is 11 amino acids long. CDR3 residues: CSGRSYNEQFF. CDR3 DNA: TGCAGCGGCAGGTCCTACAATGAGCAGTTCTTC.

Many counts were recorded for this clonotype. The V call is TRBV9, the J call TRBJ2-2; the D gene is possibly TRBD2 (6 bases). Germline V CDR1 and CDR2: SGDLS, YYNGEE. The CDR3 totals 13 residues. The V gene lost 3 bases and the J gene lost 5 bases, with 8 bases spanning the gap. As DNA, the CDR3 is TGTGCCAGCAGCGCGGGAGTTACCGGGGAGCTGTTTTTT. This translates into CASSAGVTGELFF.

The chain links TRBV7-9 to TRBJ2-1; D gene ambiguous. V shed 3 bases and J shed 0 bases, with 9 bases lying between them. The CDR3 loop spans 15 amino acids. CDR1 is SEHNR and CDR2 is FQNEAQ in the germline V gene (reference sequence). The CDR3 nucleotides are TGTGCCAGCAGCTTGGCCTGGAGCTCCTACAATGAGCAGTTCTTC. This sequence encodes CASSLAWSSYNEQFF.

This clonotype came up many times. The chain is built from TRBV6-4 and TRBJ2-3, with TRBD2 identical over 9 bases. The trim removed 4 bases at V and 2 bases at J, leaving 1 base unmatched. CDR1 MRHNA and CDR2 SNTAGT come from the germline V gene. This CDR3 comprises 14 residues. The CDR3 protein is CASSVAGVTDTQYF. The CDR3, as DNA: TGTGCCAGCAGTGTAGCGGGAGTCACAGATACGCAGTATTTT.

This clonotype has only a few counts. The CDR3 nucleotides read TGTGCCAGCAGTTACGAATGGGGACAGGGGGAATCGAACACTGAAGCTTTCTTT. It yields the protein CASSYEWGQGESNTEAFF. The rearrangement uses TRBV6-2 or TRBV6-3 and TRBJ1-1; 11 bases agree with TRBD1. The CDR3 has 18 amino acids. V lost 2 bases and J lost 1; bases outside the gene matches: 9. The V gene's germline CDR1 is MNHEY and CDR2 SVGEGT.

This clonotype was counted between two and nine times. The gene calls are TRBV20-1 and TRBJ1-3, with 11 bases aligning to TRBD1. Germline V gives CDR1 DFQATT, CDR2 SNEGSKA (reference sequence). Trimming at V came to 5 bases and at J to 8 bases, leaving 5 bases not matched to a gene. The CDR3 has 13 amino acids. The CDR3 region is CSARTGGSDTIYF. The CDR3 DNA reads TGCAGTGCTCGGACAGGGGGCAGTGACACCATATATTTT.

A few counts support this clonotype. The chain has TRBV28 and TRBJ1-5, with a possible D match to TRBD1 (6 bases). Per germline, CDR1 MDHEN and CDR2 SYDVKM. Trimming removed 3 bases from V and 5 bases from J, with 17 bases in between. CDR3 length: 16 amino acids. As DNA, the CDR3 is TGTGCCAGCAGTTTCCCCGGACAGCCCAATCATCAGCCCCAGCATTTT. It specifies CASSFPGQPNHQPQHF.

This chain's CDR3 is CASSFPRLAEITDTQYF. The CDR3 nucleotides read TGTGCCAGCAGCTTCCCCCGACTAGCGGAGATCACAGATACGCAGTATTTT. The J gene is TRBJ2-3, the V gene TRBV7-9; 9 bases align to TRBD2. CDR1 and CDR2 (germline): SEHNR, FQNEAQ (reference sequence). V lost 3 bases, J lost 2 bases, and 9 bases stayed unmatched. This CDR3 spans 17 amino acids.

In its sample, this clonotype was seen a few times. This sequence joins TRBV10-3 and TRBJ2-1, with 9 bases lining up with TRBD2. The V gene end was trimmed by 5 bases and the J gene end by 8 bases; junction bases not matched to a gene: 10. The CDR3 has 15 residues. The germline V gene has CDR1 ENHRY and CDR2 SYGVKD. DNA of the CDR3: TGTGCCATCAGTTTGCGGGAGGGCCAAGACGATGAGCAGTTCTTC. It specifies CAISLREGQDDEQFF.

The V call is TRBV3-1, the J call TRBJ2-1; 8 bases agree with TRBD1. The CDR3 is made up of 14 amino acids. The V and J ends lost 4 bases and 9 bases, in that order; junction bases with no gene match: 8. Germline CDR1 LGHDT, CDR2 YNNKEL (reference sequence). The CDR3 coding sequence is TGTGCCAGCAGCCGAAGGGACAGGACCTTTGAGCAGTTCTTC. It yields the protein CASSRRDRTFEQFF.

V usage is TRBV7-2 and J usage is TRBJ1-2; 7 bases fit TRBD1. V was clipped by 5 bases and J by 4 bases; unmatched bases: 16. This CDR3 region has 17 residues. From germline, CDR1 is SGHTA and CDR2 FQGNSA. CDR3 nucleotides: TGTGCCAGCAGCCTACCCGGACAGGCCAGCACCTCCTATGGCTACACCTTC. Encoded protein: CASSLPGQASTSYGYTF.

This clonotype was seen ten or more times. The V gene is TRBV10-3, the J gene TRBJ1-1, with D perhaps TRBD1 (5 bases). Germline V gene data show CDR1 as ENHRY and CDR2 as SYGVKD. The CDR3 has 15 residues. The ends were cut back, 3 bases at V and 4 bases at J, with 15 bases in the middle. The CDR3 bases are TGTGCCATCAGTGAACTTAAGGGACGGCGCACTGAAGCTTTCTTT. Translated: CAISELKGRRTEAFF.

Of note for this clonotype: The germline gene is not matched at one end of the junction; a read error may be the cause. V usage is TRBV12-3 or TRBV12-4 and J usage is TRBJ2-5; TRBD1 aligns across 7 bases. CDR3 length: 13 amino acids. The CDR3 DNA reads TGTGACAGCAGTTTAAGACAGGGAGAGACCCAGTACTTC. Its translation: CDSSLRQGETQYF.

The chain joins TRBV9 to TRBJ2-3, with D possibly matching TRBD2 (5 bases). In germline, CDR1 is SGDLS, CDR2 YYNGEE. The CDR3 is 14 residues long. V was pared by 3 bases and J by 0 bases, with 8 bases between. The CDR3 DNA is TGTGCCAGCAGCGAGGAGGCTAGCACAGATACGCAGTATTTT. Residues: CASSEEASTDTQYF.

This clonotype was seen a handful of times. The chain uses TRBV3-1 and TRBJ2-5, with D perhaps TRBD1 or TRBD2 (5 bases each). CDR3 length equals 15 residues. Trimming left V 4 bases short and J 0 bases short, with 12 bases between. Germline V lookup: CDR1 LGHDT, CDR2 YNNKEL (reference sequence). In DNA form, the CDR3 reads TGTGCCAGCAGCCCGGGACCACCGTACCAAGAGACCCAGTACTTC. Translation: CASSPGPPYQETQYF.

This clonotype was counted once. This chain connects TRBV12-3 or TRBV12-4 to TRBJ1-2; D is ambiguous. Trimming stripped 4 bases from V and 7 bases from J, with 13 bases between. The CDR3 runs to 13 residues. CDR3 sequence: CASSSPGIGGYTF. CDR3 bases: TGTGCCAGCAGTTCCCCGGGGATCGGTGGCTACACCTTC.

This clonotype showed up many times. This chain connects TRBV30 to TRBJ1-2; D is ambiguous. The CDR3 runs to 14 residues. Per germline, CDR1 GTSNPN and CDR2 SVGIG (reference sequence). Trimming removed 0 bases from V and 6 bases from J, with 14 bases in between. The CDR3 spells CAWSVTFALHGYTF. CDR3 DNA: TGTGCCTGGAGTGTGACCTTCGCGTTACATGGCTACACCTTC.

The chain links TRBV5-1 to TRBJ2-1, with unresolved D. The V end was cut by 0 bases, the J end by 8 bases, with 12 bases between. Germline-derived CDR1 and CDR2 are SGHRS and YFSETQ. CDR3 length: 14 amino acids. CDR3 loop: CASSLVGEPYEQFF. The DNA for the CDR3 is TGCGCCAGCAGCTTGGTAGGAGAACCTTATGAGCAGTTCTTC.

This clonotype has more than one count but fewer than ten. The V and J genes are TRBV10-3 and TRBJ2-5; 7 bases match TRBD1. J gave up 3 bases and V 2 bases, and 6 bases lay outside the gene matches. The V gene's germline CDR1 is ENHRY and CDR2 SYGVKD. The CDR3 sequence is 15 residues long. CDR3 coding DNA: TGTGCCATCAGTGAGACTGGACAGGCTAAAGAGACCCAGTACTTC. Its protein product is CAISETGQAKETQYF.

This sequence joins TRBV28 and TRBJ1-2; the D gene is possibly TRBD1 (5 bases). The V gene lost 7 bases and the J gene lost 3 bases, with 15 bases spanning the gap. The germline CDR1 and CDR2 sequences are MDHEN and SYDVKM. This CDR3 spans 14 amino acids. In DNA, the CDR3 is TGTGCCAGCACCTTATTAGACAGAGACTATGGCTACACCTTC. It yields the protein CASTLLDRDYGYTF.

Comment on this clonotype: One end of the junction fails to match germline, which may point to a read error. The chain couples TRBV12-3 or TRBV12-4 to TRBJ1-5; a weak D match, TRBD1 (5 bases). The CDR3 loop spans 15 amino acids. CDR3 sequence (DNA): TGTGCCATCAGTTTTACGGCAGGGAGGGAGCAGCCCCAGCATTTT. Protein sequence: CAISFTAGREQPQHF.

The CDR3 nucleotides are TGTGCCATCAGTGGGCAGGGACTAGCTATCAATGAGCAGTTCTTC. This sequence encodes CAISGQGLAINEQFF. The V gene is TRBV10-3, the J gene TRBJ2-1, with 9 bases identical to TRBD2. The V gene's germline CDR1 is ENHRY and CDR2 SYGVKD. The CDR3 has 15 amino acids. With V trimmed by 4 bases and J by 6 bases, 7 bases remained unmatched.

This clonotype showed up just a few times. V gene TRBV19 combines with J gene TRBJ2-5, with D possibly matching TRBD2 (5 bases). This CDR3 region has 16 residues. The V gene lost 5 bases and the J gene lost 1 base, with 17 bases spanning the gap. Per the germline V gene, CDR1 is LNHDA and CDR2 is SQIVND (reference sequence). DNA for the CDR3: TGTGCCAGTAGTCCTATCATGACGGGGATCCAAGAGACCCAGTACTTC. Its translation is CASSPIMTGIQETQYF.

In its sample, this clonotype was seen many times. The chain combines TRBV29-1 with TRBJ2-3; perhaps TRBD1 as D (6 bases). CDR1 is SQVTM, CDR2 ANQGSEA, per germline. Trimming took off 3 bases at V and 2 bases at J, with 15 bases between the two ends. CDR3 size: 15 residues. The CDR3 loop reads CSVEGARSPTDTQYF. CDR3 DNA sequence: TGCAGCGTTGAGGGGGCAAGGTCACCCACAGATACGCAGTATTTT.

V and J are TRBV3-1 and TRBJ2-7; 11 positions match TRBD2. The CDR3 is made up of 15 amino acids. V was pared by 6 bases and J by 3 bases, with 7 bases of the junction left unmatched. Germline loops: CDR1 LGHDT, CDR2 YNNKEL (reference sequence). The CDR3 reads CASRLGLAASYEQYF. For the CDR3, the DNA is TGTGCCAGCAGACTGGGACTAGCGGCTAGCTACGAGCAGTACTTC.

This clonotype was recorded a few times. The chain couples TRBV5-1 to TRBJ2-2; weak D call: TRBD2 (6 bases). The germline V gene has CDR1 SGHRS and CDR2 YFSETQ. V lost 2 bases and J 5 bases, leaving 13 bases between the germline ends. The length of the CDR3 is 15 residues. As DNA, the CDR3 is TGCGCCAGCAGCTTCAATCTTGGGGGGACCGGGGAGCTGTTTTTT. Translation gives CASSFNLGGTGELFF.